Listed here are 17 T cell receptor beta chains from one sample, sequenced in a study of T cell repertoires in cytomegalovirus infection. TCRdb recomputed calls from the reads with MiXCR, one row per CDR3 protein. Among some 450,000 distinct CDR3 sequences, approximately 33% were seen once, and the ten largest hold roughly an eighth. The sequenced sample was PBMCs. The receptor source for this set is a human donor in good health (CMV status not recorded). Some clones in this sample may be carry-over from other donors' samples.

The rearrangement links TRBV18 to TRBJ2-2, with a tentative D call TRBD1 (5 bases). V was cut by 5 bases and J by 0 bases, with 13 bases left in between. Germline V gene lookup returns CDR1 KGHSH and CDR2 LQKENI. This CDR3 comprises 16 residues. CDR3 protein: CASSSRQNANTGELFF. The CDR3 DNA reads TGTGCCAGCTCATCTCGACAGAACGCGAACACCGGGGAGCTGTTTTTT. Full variable domain (remainder filled in from reference TRBV18 and TRBJ2-2): NAGVMQNPRHLVRRRGQEARLRCSPMKGHSHVYWYRQLPEEGLKFMVYLQKENIIDESGMPKERFSAEFPKEGPSILRIQQVVRGDSAAYFCASSSRQNANTGELFFGEGSRLTVL.

J is TRBJ2-1 and V is TRBV7-3, with 7 bases that match TRBD2. From germline, CDR1 is SGHTA and CDR2 FQGTGA. There are 16 residues in the CDR3. The junction had 4 bases not matched to a gene; V was cut back by 2 bases and J by 0 bases. The CDR3 reads CASSLRSGVSYNEQFF. For the CDR3, the DNA is TGTGCCAGCAGCTTACGAAGCGGGGTCTCCTACAATGAGCAGTTCTTC.

This clonotype was found a few times. The rearrangement joins TRBV6-2 or TRBV6-3 to TRBJ2-5; 8 nucleotides align to TRBD2. This CDR3 has 15 residues. V gave up 0 bases and J gave up 5 bases; unmatched junction bases: 5. Germline CDR1 MNHEY, CDR2 SVGEGT. CDR3 sequence: CASSYSGGLGETQYF. CDR3 nucleotides: TGTGCCAGCAGTTACTCGGGGGGACTAGGGGAGACCCAGTACTTC.

The sample holds one count of this clonotype. Given a much more abundant clone one base away, this may be a read error. The chain recombines TRBV7-8 with TRBJ2-5; weak D call: TRBD2 (6 bases). CDR3 size: 15 residues. CDR1 is SGHVS, CDR2 FQNEAQ, per germline. CDR3 in DNA: TGTGCCAGCAGCTTAGCAAGGGTCGTGCCGGGACTTGGTGAATTC. Amino acid sequence: CASSLARVVPGLGEF.

This clonotype appeared a few times. The chain joins TRBV27 to TRBJ1-5; D not resolved. This CDR3 is built from 13 residues. In germline, CDR1 is MNHEY, CDR2 SMNVEV (reference sequence). Trimming took 5 bases from V and 0 from J, leaving 5 bases between them. The DNA for the CDR3 is TGTGCCAGCAGTCCAGCTAGCAATCAGCCCCAGCATTTT. This translates into CASSPASNQPQHF.

This chain uses TRBV19 with TRBJ1-1; D is possibly TRBD1 (6 bases). Trimming stripped 5 bases from V and 1 base from J, with 11 bases between. This CDR3 is 14 amino acids long. Germline V gives CDR1 LNHDA, CDR2 SQIVND (reference sequence). CDR3 protein: CASSYDRQNTEAFF. CDR3 sequence (DNA): TGTGCCAGTAGTTACGACAGGCAGAACACTGAAGCTTTCTTT.

To note about this clonotype: An end of the junction differs from the germline gene, which may be a read error. J is TRBJ2-1 and V is TRBV7-2; 9 bases map to TRBD2. Germline assignment: CDR1 SGHTA and CDR2 FQGNSA. The CDR3 loop spans 15 amino acids. CDR3 DNA sequence: TGTGCCAGCAGCCACCGCGGGGGGGCTGCCAATGAGCATTTCTTC. Translated, it gives CASSHRGGAANEHFF.

This chain uses TRBV5-1 with TRBJ1-4; TRBD1 matches at 10 bases. Germline CDR1 is SGHRS and CDR2 is YFSETQ. This CDR3 is 16 amino acids long. The junction had 6 bases not matched to a gene; V was cut back by 7 bases and J by 0 bases. The CDR3 loop is CASRAGQGSTNEKLFF. In DNA, the CDR3 is TGCGCCAGCCGCGCGGGACAGGGGTCAACTAATGAAAAACTGTTTTTT. Full variable domain (missing parts from reference TRBV5-1 and TRBJ1-4): KAGVTQTPRYLIKTRGQQVTLSCSPISGHRSVSWYQQTPGQGLQFLFEYFSETQRNKGNFPGRFSGRQFSNSRSEMNVSTLELGDSALYLCASRAGQGSTNEKLFFGSGTQLSVL.

This clonotype has a handful of counts. The chain uses TRBV20-1 and TRBJ2-1, with unresolved D. Germline V gene data show CDR1 as DFQATT and CDR2 as SNEGSKA (reference sequence). Trimming left V 6 bases short and J 9 bases short, with 18 bases between. This CDR3 region has 13 residues. In nucleotides, the CDR3 is TGCAGTGCAAACCCGACCTCTACGGTTGAGCAGTTCTTC. Its translation: CSANPTSTVEQFF.

The V call is TRBV11-2, the J call TRBJ1-2; tentative D call: TRBD1 (5 bases). Germline-derived CDR1 and CDR2 are SGHAT and FQNNGV. V lost 0 bases and J 4 bases, leaving 15 bases between the germline ends. The CDR3 has 16 amino acids. This CDR3 is CASSLDVRGNVYGYTF. The CDR3 bases are TGTGCCAGCAGCTTAGATGTTCGGGGGAATGTCTATGGCTACACCTTC.

This clonotype has at least ten counts. The genes are TRBV27 and TRBJ2-5; no definite D call. V lost 3 bases to trimming and J lost 2 bases, with 10 bases between them. In germline, CDR1 is MNHEY, CDR2 SMNVEV (reference sequence). The CDR3 loop spans 14 amino acids. The CDR3 bases are TGTGCCAGCAGTTTTCTTTCCGAACAAGAGACCCAGTACTTC. Translation gives CASSFLSEQETQYF.

The rearrangement uses TRBV24-1 and TRBJ2-1; 7 bases agree with TRBD2. Germline V lookup: CDR1 KGHDR, CDR2 SFDVKD. The CDR3 consists of 17 residues. The V gene end was trimmed by 10 bases and the J gene end by 0 bases; junction bases not matched to a gene: 14. As DNA, the CDR3 is TGTGCCACTTCTACTCGGGGGGAGGGCACCTCCTACAATGAGCAGTTCTTC. Protein sequence: CATSTRGEGTSYNEQFF.

As to this clonotype: This may arise from a read error, as a much more abundant clone is one base away. V gene TRBV12-5 combines with J gene TRBJ2-2; D is uncertain. The CDR3 runs 18 residues. In germline, CDR1 is LGHNT, CDR2 FRNRAP. Trimming took 0 bases from V and 2 from J, leaving 16 bases between them. The CDR3 sequence is CASGLVPTVQLNTGELFF. The CDR3 region has the DNA TGTGCTAGTGGTTTGGTACCCACGGTACAGCTAAACACCGGGGAGCTGTTTTTT.

The gene calls are TRBV28 and TRBJ2-4; D uncertain. CDR1 is MDHEN, CDR2 SYDVKM, per germline. The CDR3 covers 15 residues. The V end lost 4 bases, the J end lost 1 base, and 11 bases lay between the germline ends. CDR3 region: CASSSGSLAKNIQYF. DNA for the CDR3: TGTGCCAGCAGTTCCGGGTCCTTGGCCAAAAACATTCAGTACTTC. The full variable domain, in which reference TRBV28 and TRBJ2-4 provide the parts outside the CDR3, is DVKVTQSSRYLVKRTGEKVFLECVQDMDHENMFWYRQDPGLGLRLIYFSYDVKMKEKGDIPEGYSVSREKKERFSLILESASTNQTSMYLCASSSGSLAKNIQYFGAGTRLSVL.

The chain links TRBV4-1 to TRBJ2-3, with 9 positions matching TRBD2. The trim removed 1 base at V and 2 bases at J, leaving 4 bases unmatched. The CDR3 runs 16 residues. Germline CDR1 and CDR2: MGHRA and YSYEKL. CDR3 in amino acids: CASSQGLAGITDTQYF. CDR3 DNA: TGCGCCAGCAGCCAAGGGCTAGCGGGGATCACAGATACGCAGTATTTT.

This clonotype was seen ten or more times. The rearrangement uses TRBV7-2 and TRBJ2-7, with D hard to call. V lost 1 base to trimming and J lost 1 base, with 8 bases between them. This CDR3 has 14 residues. In germline, CDR1 is SGHTA, CDR2 FQGNSA. The CDR3 sequence is CASSLVGQSYEQYF. The DNA for the CDR3 is TGTGCCAGCAGCTTAGTTGGGCAGTCCTACGAGCAGTACTTC.

This clonotype was recorded a few times. The chain couples TRBV7-2 to TRBJ2-1; D gene uncertain. Germline CDR1 and CDR2: SGHTA and FQGNSA. The CDR3 extends over 14 amino acids. With 1 base removed from V and 6 bases from J, the gap between germline ends came to 10 bases. CDR3 nucleotides: TGTGCCAGCAGCTTAGAAGTACTTACCAATGAGCAGTTCTTC. Amino acid sequence: CASSLEVLTNEQFF.